This TCR beta chain was sequenced during a study of blood T cells in healthy people across ages. The overall study: Capture by template switching was about one barcoded beta molecule per two T cells.

About 10 milliliters of peripheral blood were drawn from each donor into EDTA-treated tubes. Isolation recovered at least 7 million PBMCs from every sample. The germline V gene has CDR1 SGDLS and CDR2 YYNGEE. V was trimmed by 9 bases and J by 0 bases, leaving 14 bases between them. The CDR3 sequence is 14 residues long. Then a second PCR, running about 6 to 12 cycles, was carried out with a sample-barcoded 5' primer and a J-beta primer mix. The authors tagged each cDNA molecule using a template-switch adaptor with 12 random nucleotides. From the 5' RACE reads, TCRdb called clonotypes with MiXCR, one entry per CDR3 protein. Of 1.5 million to 2 million distinct CDR3 sequences in the sample, about 49% were seen once.

Sample: blood. The chain joins TRBV9 to TRBJ2-3; maybe TRBD2 (5 bases). This receptor was taken from a woman in her forties in good health. The CDR3 sequence is CATGKSGSTDTQYF. The CDR3 DNA reads TGTGCCACCGGGAAGTCGGGTAGCACAGATACGCAGTATTTT.